This TCR beta chain emerged from a study of blood T cell repertoires in COVID-19. Study at large: Samples came from the United States, Italy and Spain, spanning acute and convalescent COVID-19. T cells, B-cell-depleted T cells, or PBMCs supplied cDNA or gDNA.

In the original processing: Amplifying reference gene primers gave estimates of nucleated cell counts. Produced via immunoSEQ multiplex PCR; TCRdb's table is partial and in-frame only. The V and J calls and clone size were taken over from that table, and D and trimming were inferred from the DNA. The sample includes hundreds of thousands of clones, approximately 82% of them seen just once. The CDR3 has 12 amino acids. Germline V gene data show CDR1 as SNHLY and CDR2 as FYNNEI. The V end lost 6 bases, the J end lost 3 bases, and 8 bases lay between the germline ends. This clone was counted only a few times.

Material: peripheral blood. The chain is built from TRBV2 and TRBJ1-1, with D unclear. This sequence was found in a woman in her fifties or sixties with acute or convalescent COVID-19. CDR3 protein: CASRAIDTEAFF. CDR3 DNA: TGTGCCAGCAGAGCCATAGACACTGAAGCTTTCTTT.